Following are 2 T cell receptor beta chains from one sample sequenced in a study of blood T cell repertoires in COVID-19. The protocol was immunoSEQ multiplex PCR, while the TCRdb copy is restricted to in-frame clones and leaves out a portion. The table includes hundreds of thousands of clones, roughly nine tenths detected once. The specimen sequenced was peripheral blood. All receptors derive from a man younger than 35 with active or convalescent COVID-19.

The rearrangement joins TRBV20-1 to TRBJ2-3; no firm D call. The V and J ends lost 3 bases and 1 base respectively, with 11 bases between them. The CDR3 sequence is 14 residues long. Germline V gene sequence: CDR1 DFQATT, CDR2 SNEGSKA (reference sequence). This chain's CDR3 is CSASVVSGTDTQYF. CDR3 in DNA: TGCAGTGCTAGTGTGGTCTCGGGCACAGATACGCAGTATTTT.

This clone appeared once. The V gene is TRBV7-8, the J gene TRBJ1-1; D might be TRBD1 (6 bases). With 4 bases removed from V and 0 bases from J, the gap between germline ends came to 15 bases. CDR3 length: 16 amino acids. Germline CDR1 reads SGHVS; CDR2 reads FQNEAQ. The CDR3 spells CASSSGQLYMNTEAFF. CDR3 sequence (DNA): TGTGCCAGCAGCTCGGGACAACTATACATGAACACTGAAGCTTTCTTT.